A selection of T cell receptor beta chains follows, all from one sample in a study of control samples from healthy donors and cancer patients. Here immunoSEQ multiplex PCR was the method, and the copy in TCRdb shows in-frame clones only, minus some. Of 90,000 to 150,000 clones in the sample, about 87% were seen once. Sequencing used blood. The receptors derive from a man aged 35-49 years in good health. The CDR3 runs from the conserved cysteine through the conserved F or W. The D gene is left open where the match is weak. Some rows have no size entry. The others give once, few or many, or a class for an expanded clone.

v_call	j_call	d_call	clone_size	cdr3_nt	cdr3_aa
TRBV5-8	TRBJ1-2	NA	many	TGTGCCAGCTCATCCACCGGAGGCAGGAGATATGGCTACACCTTC	CASSSTGGRRYGYTF
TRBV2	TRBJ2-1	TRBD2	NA	TGTGCCAGCAGTGAAGTGGGGGGGGTCTACAATGAGCAGTTCTTC	CASSEVGGVYNEQFF
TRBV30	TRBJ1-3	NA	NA	TGTGCCTGGAGCCACTCTTACAACACCATATATTTT	CAWSHSYNTIYF
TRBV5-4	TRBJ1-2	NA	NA	TGTGCCAGCAGCTTGGGGGGGGGCACTAACTATGGCTACACCTTC	CASSLGGGTNYGYTF
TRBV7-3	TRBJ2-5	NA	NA	TGTGCCAGCAGCTTAACGTTCGGTGGGGATGTCACGGAGACCCAGTACTTC	CASSLTFGGDVTETQYF
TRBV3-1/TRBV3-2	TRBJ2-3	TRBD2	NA	TGTGCCAGCAGCCCGACTAGCGGGTATACAGATACGCAGTATTTT	CASSPTSGYTDTQYF
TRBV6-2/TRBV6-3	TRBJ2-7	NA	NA	TGTGCCAGCAGTTATTTGTTGGATAAAGTATGGAGCTACGAGCAGTACTTC	CASSYLLDKVWSYEQYF
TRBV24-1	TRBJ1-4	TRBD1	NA	TGTGCCACCAGTGACACCGGGACAGGGGATGAAAAACTGTTTTTT	CATSDTGTGDEKLFF
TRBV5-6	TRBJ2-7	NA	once	TGTGCCAGCAGCCCCGTTTTGGGGGCCCACGAGCAGTACTTC	CASSPVLGAHEQYF
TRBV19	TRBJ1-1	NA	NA	TGTGCCAGTAACCGACAGTTGAACACTGAAGCTTTCTTT	CASNRQLNTEAFF
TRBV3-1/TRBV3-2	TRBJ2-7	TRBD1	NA	TGTGCCAGCAGCCCCGGGACAGTTGGTGAGCAGTACTTC	CASSPGTVGEQYF
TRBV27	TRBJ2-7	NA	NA	TGTGCCAGCAGTTCCCGCAGGGTCGGCATCTACGAGCAGTACTTC	CASSSRRVGIYEQYF
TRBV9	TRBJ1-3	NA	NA	TGTGCCAGCAGCGTAGGGGGCAGGACCCCTTATGGAAACACCATATATTTT	CASSVGGRTPYGNTIYF
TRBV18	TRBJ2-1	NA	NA	TGTGCCAGCTCACCGACCTTGGGCTTCAACTCAAGACCCAACAATGAGCAGTTCTTC	CASSPTLGFNSRPNNEQFF
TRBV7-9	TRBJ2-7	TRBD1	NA	TGTGCCAGCAGCTTCGGACAGGGGTTCTACGAGCAGTACTTC	CASSFGQGFYEQYF
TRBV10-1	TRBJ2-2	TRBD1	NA	TGCGCCAGCAACCCCGGGGGACAGGGGACCGGGGAGCTGTTTTTT	CASNPGGQGTGELFF
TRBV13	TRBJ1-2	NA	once	TGTGCCAGCAGCTCTCGGTATGGCTACACCTTC	CASSSRYGYTF
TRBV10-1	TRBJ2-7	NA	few	TGCGCCAGCAGTGCCGGGACCTCCTACGAGCAGTACTTC	CASSAGTSYEQYF
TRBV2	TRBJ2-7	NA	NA	TGTGCCAGCAGTCAGAACTCCTACGAGCAGTACTTC	CASSQNSYEQYF
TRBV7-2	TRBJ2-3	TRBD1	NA	TGTGCCAGCAGCAGACAGGGATCCAGTGCAGATACGCAGTATTTT	CASSRQGSSADTQYF
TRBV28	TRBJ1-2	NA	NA	TGTGCCAGCAGTCGTGATGGCTACACCTTC	CASSRDGYTF
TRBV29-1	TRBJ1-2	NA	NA	TGCAGCGTTGATGGGGACAGCTACACCTTC	CSVDGDSYTF